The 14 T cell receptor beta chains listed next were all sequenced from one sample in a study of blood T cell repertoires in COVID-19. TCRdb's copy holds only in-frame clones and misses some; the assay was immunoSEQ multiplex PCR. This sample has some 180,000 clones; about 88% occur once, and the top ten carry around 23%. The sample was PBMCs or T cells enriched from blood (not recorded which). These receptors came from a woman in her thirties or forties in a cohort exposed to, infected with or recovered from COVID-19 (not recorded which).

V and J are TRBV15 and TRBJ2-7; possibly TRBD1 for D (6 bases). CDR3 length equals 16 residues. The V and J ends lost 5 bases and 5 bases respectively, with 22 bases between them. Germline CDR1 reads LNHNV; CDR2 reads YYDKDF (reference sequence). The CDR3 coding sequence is TGTGCCACCAGCTCCATCCGAAGGGGGATCTTCCACGAGCAGTACTTC. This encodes CATSSIRRGIFHEQYF.

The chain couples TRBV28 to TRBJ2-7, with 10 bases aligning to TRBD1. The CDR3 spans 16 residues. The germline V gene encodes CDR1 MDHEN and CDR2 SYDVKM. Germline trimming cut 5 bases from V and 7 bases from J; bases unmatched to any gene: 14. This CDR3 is CASSGTGTGAIGEQYF. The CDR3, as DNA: TGTGCCAGCAGTGGGACCGGGACAGGGGCCATAGGGGAGCAGTACTTC.

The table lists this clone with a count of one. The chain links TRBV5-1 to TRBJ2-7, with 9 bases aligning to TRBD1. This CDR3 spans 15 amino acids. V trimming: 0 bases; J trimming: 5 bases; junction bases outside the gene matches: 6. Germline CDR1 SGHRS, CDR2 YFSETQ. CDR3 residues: CASSLVGTGKNEQYF. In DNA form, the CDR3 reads TGCGCCAGCAGCTTGGTAGGGACAGGGAAAAACGAGCAGTACTTC.

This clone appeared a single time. CDR3 in DNA: TGTGCCAGCAGCCCTAGGGGGGGTAAGGGCTATGGCTACACCTTC. It is translated as CASSPRGGKGYGYTF. This chain connects TRBV2 to TRBJ1-2, with D possibly being TRBD1 (6 bases). There are 15 residues in the CDR3. Deletions cut 6 bases from V and 4 bases from J, with 18 bases between. Germline assignment: CDR1 SNHLY and CDR2 FYNNEI.

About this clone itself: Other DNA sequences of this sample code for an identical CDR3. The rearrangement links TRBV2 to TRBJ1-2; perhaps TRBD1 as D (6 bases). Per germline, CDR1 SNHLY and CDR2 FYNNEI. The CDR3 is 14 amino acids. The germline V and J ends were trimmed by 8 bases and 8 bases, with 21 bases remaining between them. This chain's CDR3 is CASASGRGGGGYTF. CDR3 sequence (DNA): TGTGCCAGCGCGTCAGGAAGGGGAGGGGGGGGCTACACCTTC.

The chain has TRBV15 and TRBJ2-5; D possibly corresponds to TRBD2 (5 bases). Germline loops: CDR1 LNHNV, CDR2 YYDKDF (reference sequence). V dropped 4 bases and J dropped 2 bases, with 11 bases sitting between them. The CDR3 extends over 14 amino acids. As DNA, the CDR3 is TGTGCCACCAGCAAGAGTCGGGGACAAGAGACCCAGTACTTC. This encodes CATSKSRGQETQYF.

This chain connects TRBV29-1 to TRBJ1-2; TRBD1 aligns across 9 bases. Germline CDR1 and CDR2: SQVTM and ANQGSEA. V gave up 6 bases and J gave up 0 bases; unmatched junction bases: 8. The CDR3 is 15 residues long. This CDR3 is CSVDRGEIANYGYTF. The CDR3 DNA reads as TGCAGCGTAGACAGGGGGGAGATAGCTAACTATGGCTACACCTTC.

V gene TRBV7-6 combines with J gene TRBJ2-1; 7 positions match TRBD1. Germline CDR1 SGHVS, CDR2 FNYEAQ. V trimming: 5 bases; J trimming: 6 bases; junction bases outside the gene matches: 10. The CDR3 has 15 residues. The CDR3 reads CASSRAGTAVNEQFF. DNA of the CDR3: TGTGCCAGCAGCCGTGCCGGGACAGCCGTCAATGAGCAGTTCTTC.

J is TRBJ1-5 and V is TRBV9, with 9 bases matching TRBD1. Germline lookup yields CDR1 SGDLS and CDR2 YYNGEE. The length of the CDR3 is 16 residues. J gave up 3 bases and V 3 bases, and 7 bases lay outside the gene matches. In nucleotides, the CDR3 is TGTGCCAGCAGCGCTACCGGGACAGGGTACAATCAGCCCCAGCATTTT. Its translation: CASSATGTGYNQPQHF.

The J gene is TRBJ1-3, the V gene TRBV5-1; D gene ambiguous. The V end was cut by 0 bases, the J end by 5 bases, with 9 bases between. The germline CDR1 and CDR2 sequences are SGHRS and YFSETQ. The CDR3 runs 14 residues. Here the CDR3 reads CASSLADSRNTIYF. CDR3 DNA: TGCGCCAGCAGCTTGGCGGACTCCCGAAACACCATATATTTT.

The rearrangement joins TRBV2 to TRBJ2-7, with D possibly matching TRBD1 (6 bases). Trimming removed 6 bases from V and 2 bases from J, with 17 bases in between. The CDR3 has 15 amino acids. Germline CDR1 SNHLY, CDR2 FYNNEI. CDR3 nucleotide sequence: TGTGCCAGCAGGGTGGGGGCTGGGTCGCCCTACGAGCAGTACTTC. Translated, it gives CASRVGAGSPYEQYF.

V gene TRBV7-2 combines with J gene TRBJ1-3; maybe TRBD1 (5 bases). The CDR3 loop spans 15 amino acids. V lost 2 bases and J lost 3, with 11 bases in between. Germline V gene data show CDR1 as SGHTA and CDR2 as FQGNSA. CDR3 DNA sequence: TGTGCCAGCAGCTTAATGGGAGGGGTTGGAAACACCATATATTTT. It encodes CASSLMGGVGNTIYF.

The CDR3 region has the DNA TGTGCCAGCAGTTTAGAGGCTTATCCAGCGGGAGGGCGAACCGGGGAGCTGTTTTTT. Translation: CASSLEAYPAGGRTGELFF. This chain links TRBV27 with TRBJ2-2; 10 nucleotides align to TRBD2. CDR1 and CDR2 from the germline V gene are MNHEY and SMNVEV (reference sequence). V was pared by 2 bases and J by 5 bases, with 14 bases of the junction left unmatched. The CDR3 length is 19 residues.

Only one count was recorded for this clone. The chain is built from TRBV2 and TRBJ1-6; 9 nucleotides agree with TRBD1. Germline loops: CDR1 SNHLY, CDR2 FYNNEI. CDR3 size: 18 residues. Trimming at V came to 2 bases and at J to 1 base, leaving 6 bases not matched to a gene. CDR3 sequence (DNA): TGTGCCAGCAGTGAATTTGGGGACAGGGAGTCCTATAATTCACCCCTCCACTTT. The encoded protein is CASSEFGDRESYNSPLHF. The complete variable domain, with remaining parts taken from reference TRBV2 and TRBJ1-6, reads EPEVTQTPSHQVTQMGQEVILRCVPISNHLYFYWYRQILGQKVEFLVSFYNNEISEKSEIFDDQFSVERPDGSNFTLKIRSTKLEDSAMYFCASSEFGDRESYNSPLHFGNGTRLTVT.